Below, 21 T cell receptor beta chains from the same sample are listed, as sequenced in a study of response to subunit inactivated influenza vaccine (dated by TCRdb to the late 2010s). Receptor libraries were prepared by RT-PCR. These reads were obtained on an Illumina HiSeq 2500. TCRdb took the public reads, trimmed them with fastp at Q25, ran MiXCR for clone calling and kept in-frame beta chains. Under each unique CDR3 protein, matching rows form one entry showing the most common genes and DNA. A total of 490,000 or so distinct CDR3 sequences appear in this sample, approximately 7.7% of them only once. About an eighth of the sample lies in the top ten. The sample here was PBMCs from blood, taken less than 30 months after vaccination. The source of these receptors is a man between 50 and 69 years old who received an inactivated influenza vaccine. Donor details come from another sample of the same person, matched by shared clones.

This clonotype was recorded at least ten times. This chain uses TRBV5-1 with TRBJ1-2, with D perhaps TRBD1 (6 bases). The CDR3 contains 15 residues. Trimming took 1 base from V and 1 from J, leaving 11 bases between them. Germline V gene sequence: CDR1 SGHRS, CDR2 YFSETQ. CDR3 sequence reads: CASSLRTDFNYGYTF. CDR3 DNA sequence: TGCGCCAGCAGCTTGCGGACAGATTTTAACTATGGCTACACCTTC.

In this sample, this clonotype turned up a few times. The chain carries TRBV15 and TRBJ2-1; D is unclear. The CDR3 loop spans 15 amino acids. Germline CDR1 reads LNHNV; CDR2 reads YYDKDF (reference sequence). Trimming shortened V by 0 bases and J by 0 bases, and 6 bases separated the two germline ends. The CDR3 DNA follows: TGTGCCACCAGCAGAGAACAGAGCTCCTACAATGAGCAGTTCTTC. Protein sequence: CATSREQSSYNEQFF.

CDR3 amino acids: CASSVSGSAGTRHEQFF. CDR3 DNA: TGTGCCAGCAGCGTAAGTGGGTCGGCAGGGACGAGGCATGAGCAGTTCTTC. The chain is built from TRBV9 and TRBJ2-1; D is possibly TRBD1 or TRBD2 (5 bases each). Between the trimmed V and J ends, which lost 1 base and 8 bases, there was a span of 22 bases. CDR3 length: 17 residues. CDR1 and CDR2 from the germline V gene are SGDLS and YYNGEE.

This clonotype was detected only a few times. The gene calls are TRBV5-5 and TRBJ2-2; D unclear. V lost 4 bases, J lost 6 bases, and 7 bases lay in between. Germline V gene data show CDR1 as SGHKS and CDR2 as YYEKEE (reference sequence). This CDR3 has 12 residues. DNA for the CDR3: TGTGCCAGCAGCCTGGAACCCGGGGAGCTGTTTTTT. Translating it yields CASSLEPGELFF.

This clonotype occurred many times. CDR3 protein: CASSTFSGMNTEAFF. The CDR3 bases are TGTGCCAGCAGCACTTTCAGTGGAATGAACACTGAAGCTTTCTTT. The chain links TRBV11-2 to TRBJ1-1; D unclear. Trimming cost V 5 bases and J 0 bases, with 13 bases left between them. Germline CDR1 reads SGHAT; CDR2 reads FQNNGV. CDR3 length equals 15 residues. Looking up the rest from reference TRBV11-2 and TRBJ1-1 gives the full variable domain: EAGVAQSPRYKIIEKRQSVAFWCNPISGHATLYWYQQILGQGPKLLIQFQNNGVVDDSQLPKDRFSAERLKGVDSTLKIQPAKLEDSAVYLCASSTFSGMNTEAFFGQGTRLTVV.

CDR3 coding DNA: TGCAGTGCTAACAGTCGACAGGGAGGGGAGACCCAGTACTTC. It is translated as CSANSRQGGETQYF. The chain has TRBV20-1 and TRBJ2-5; D may correspond to TRBD1 or TRBD2 (7 bases each). The CDR3 loop spans 14 amino acids. V lost 4 bases and J 5 bases, leaving 17 bases between the germline ends. CDR1 and CDR2 from the germline V gene are DFQATT and SNEGSKA (reference sequence).

The V call is TRBV9, the J call TRBJ2-5; TRBD2 agrees at 14 bases. The J segment lost 4 bases and the V segment lost 2 bases, leaving 4 bases of the junction unmatched. The CDR3 is 16 amino acids. Germline CDR1 reads SGDLS; CDR2 reads YYNGEE. CDR3 sequence reads: CASSVTSGGAGETQYF. Written as DNA, the CDR3 is TGTGCCAGCAGCGTGACTAGCGGGGGGGCAGGAGAGACCCAGTACTTC. Looking up the rest from reference TRBV9 and TRBJ2-5 gives the full variable domain: DSGVTQTPKHLITATGQRVTLRCSPRSGDLSVYWYQQSLDQGLQFLIQYYNGEERAKGNILERFSAQQFPDLHSELNLSSLELGDSALYFCASSVTSGGAGETQYFGPGTRLLVL.

This clonotype was seen repeatedly, ten times or more. The rearrangement uses TRBV7-2 and TRBJ2-7; 7 nucleotides match TRBD2. From germline, CDR1 is SGHTA and CDR2 FQGNSA. This CDR3 contains 13 residues. Trimming removed 5 bases from V and 3 bases from J; junction bases left unmatched: 4. The CDR3 here is CASSTQRDYEQYF. The CDR3 bases are TGTGCCAGCAGCACTCAGCGGGACTACGAGCAGTACTTC. Combining the CDR3 with reference TRBV7-2 and TRBJ2-7 gives the whole variable domain GAGVSQSPSNKVTEKGKDVELRCDPISGHTALYWYRQSLGQGLEFLIYFQGNSAPDKSGLPSDRFSAERTGGSVSTLTIQRTQQEDSAVYLCASSTQRDYEQYFGPGTRLTVT.

The rearrangement uses TRBV20-1 and TRBJ2-1, with 9 bases aligning to TRBD2. Germline-derived CDR1 and CDR2 are DFQATT and SNEGSKA (reference sequence). The V and J ends lost 3 bases and 10 bases, in that order; junction bases with no gene match: 4. This CDR3 region has 12 residues. CDR3 in DNA: TGCAGTGCTAGGAATAGCGGGAGAGAGCAGTTCTTC. It encodes CSARNSGREQFF.

This clonotype showed up many times. The chain employs TRBV27 and TRBJ2-1, with 12 bases that match TRBD2. The germline V gene encodes CDR1 MNHEY and CDR2 SMNVEV (reference sequence). The CDR3 covers 17 residues. V shed 2 bases and J 4 bases; nucleotides not matched to a gene: 6. DNA of the CDR3: TGTGCCAGCAGTTTACCTAGCGGGGGGGCAGATTACAATGAGCAGTTCTTC. Translated: CASSLPSGGADYNEQFF.

About this clonotype: Possible read error: a much larger clone is one base away. This CDR3 is CASSSADTGTDTQYF. CDR3 sequence (DNA): TGCGCCAGCAGTTCGGCGGACACTGGCACAGATACGCAGTATTTT. V gene TRBV5-1 combines with J gene TRBJ2-3; a possible D gene is TRBD1 (5 bases). CDR3 length: 15 amino acids. V lost 5 bases and J lost 1, with 14 bases in between. Germline CDR1 SGHRS, CDR2 YFSETQ.

This clonotype was observed a handful of times. The V gene is TRBV10-3, the J gene TRBJ2-1, with D possibly being TRBD2 (5 bases). The CDR3 contains 15 residues. Germline-derived CDR1 and CDR2 are ENHRY and SYGVKD. V was clipped by 8 bases and J by 8 bases, with 22 bases between them. The CDR3 spells CAICATEAVNDEQFF. Written as DNA, the CDR3 is TGTGCCATCTGCGCGACGGAGGCCGTGAACGATGAGCAGTTCTTC.

The chain employs TRBV6-1 and TRBJ2-2; perhaps TRBD2 as D (6 bases). Germline CDR1 is MNHNS and CDR2 is SASEGT. Trimming left V 6 bases short and J 6 bases short, with 11 bases between. The CDR3 contains 13 residues. CDR3 in amino acids: CASRRTIAGELFF. The CDR3 bases are TGTGCCAGCAGAAGGACTATCGCCGGGGAGCTGTTTTTT.

The genes are TRBV20-1 and TRBJ2-1, with TRBD2 identical over 9 bases. V gave up 0 bases and J gave up 7 bases; unmatched junction bases: 13. The CDR3 contains 17 residues. CDR1 is DFQATT and CDR2 is SNEGSKA in the germline V gene (reference sequence). The DNA for the CDR3 is TGCAGTGCTAGAGATCCCGTCGTCGCGGGAGGGTATAATGAGCAGTTCTTC. This gives the protein CSARDPVVAGGYNEQFF.

This clonotype was observed a few times. The chain combines TRBV7-2 with TRBJ2-3, with 7 bases aligning to TRBD2. Trimming cost V 3 bases and J 0 bases; bases outside gene matches: 3. The V gene's germline CDR1 is SGHTA and CDR2 FQGNSA. The CDR3 extends over 15 amino acids. Written as DNA, the CDR3 is TGTGCCAGCAGCTTTACTAGCGCCAGCACAGATACGCAGTATTTT. Its translation is CASSFTSASTDTQYF.

The V gene is TRBV5-6, the J gene TRBJ2-7; 12 bases are a match to TRBD1. The junction had 9 bases not matched to a gene; V was cut back by 2 bases and J by 6 bases. CDR1 and CDR2 from the germline V gene are SGHDT and YYEEEE. The CDR3 extends over 16 amino acids. The CDR3: CASSLSPGQGAFEQYF. In nucleotides, the CDR3 is TGTGCCAGCAGCTTAAGCCCGGGACAGGGGGCGTTCGAGCAGTACTTC.

This clonotype was seen a handful of times. The chain recombines TRBV7-6 with TRBJ1-1; perhaps TRBD1 as D (5 bases). The length of the CDR3 is 15 residues. V lost 6 bases, J lost 3 bases, and 17 bases lay in between. Germline V lookup: CDR1 SGHVS, CDR2 FNYEAQ. The CDR3 here is CASRSWEKGDTEAFF. Written as DNA, the CDR3 is TGTGCCAGCAGAAGCTGGGAGAAAGGGGACACTGAAGCTTTCTTT.

The table lists this clonotype with a few counts. A much larger clone lies one base from this, so it may be a read error. CDR3 coding DNA: TGTGCCAGCAGCTTCGAGGGACTAGCGGGATACGATGAGCAGTTCTTC. Protein: CASSFEGLAGYDEQFF. The chain links TRBV7-2 to TRBJ2-1; 13 nucleotides line up with TRBD2. V trimming: 3 bases; J trimming: 8 bases; junction bases outside the gene matches: 7. The CDR3 has 16 amino acids. The V gene's germline CDR1 is SGHTA and CDR2 FQGNSA.

Comment on this clonotype: One end of the junction fails to match germline, which may point to a read error. The genes are TRBV12-3 or TRBV12-4 and TRBJ2-1; 11 bases match TRBD1. This CDR3 contains 19 residues. The chain's CDR3 is CASSLALFPGQGAYSEQFF. The DNA for the CDR3 is TGTGCCAGCAGTTTAGCGTTATTTCCCGGACAGGGGGCCTACAGTGAGCAGTTCTTC.

The J gene is TRBJ2-1, the V gene TRBV10-3; TRBD2 agrees at 12 bases. Looked up from germline, CDR1 is ENHRY and CDR2 is SYGVKD. Trimming took 2 bases from V and 15 from J; bases not matched to a gene: 5. The CDR3 totals 13 residues. CDR3 amino acids: CAISEGLAGFRFF. The DNA for the CDR3 is TGTGCCATCAGTGAGGGACTAGCGGGATTTCGGTTCTTC.

At least ten counts were recorded for this clonotype. CDR3 coding DNA: TGTGCCATTGGACAGGGGGACAATCAGCCCCAGCATTTT. Its protein is CAIGQGDNQPQHF. The chain couples TRBV10-3 to TRBJ1-5, with 10 bases aligning to TRBD1. There are 13 residues in the CDR3. Trimming at V came to 9 bases and at J to 3 bases, leaving 2 bases not matched to a gene. Germline V CDR1 and CDR2: ENHRY, SYGVKD.